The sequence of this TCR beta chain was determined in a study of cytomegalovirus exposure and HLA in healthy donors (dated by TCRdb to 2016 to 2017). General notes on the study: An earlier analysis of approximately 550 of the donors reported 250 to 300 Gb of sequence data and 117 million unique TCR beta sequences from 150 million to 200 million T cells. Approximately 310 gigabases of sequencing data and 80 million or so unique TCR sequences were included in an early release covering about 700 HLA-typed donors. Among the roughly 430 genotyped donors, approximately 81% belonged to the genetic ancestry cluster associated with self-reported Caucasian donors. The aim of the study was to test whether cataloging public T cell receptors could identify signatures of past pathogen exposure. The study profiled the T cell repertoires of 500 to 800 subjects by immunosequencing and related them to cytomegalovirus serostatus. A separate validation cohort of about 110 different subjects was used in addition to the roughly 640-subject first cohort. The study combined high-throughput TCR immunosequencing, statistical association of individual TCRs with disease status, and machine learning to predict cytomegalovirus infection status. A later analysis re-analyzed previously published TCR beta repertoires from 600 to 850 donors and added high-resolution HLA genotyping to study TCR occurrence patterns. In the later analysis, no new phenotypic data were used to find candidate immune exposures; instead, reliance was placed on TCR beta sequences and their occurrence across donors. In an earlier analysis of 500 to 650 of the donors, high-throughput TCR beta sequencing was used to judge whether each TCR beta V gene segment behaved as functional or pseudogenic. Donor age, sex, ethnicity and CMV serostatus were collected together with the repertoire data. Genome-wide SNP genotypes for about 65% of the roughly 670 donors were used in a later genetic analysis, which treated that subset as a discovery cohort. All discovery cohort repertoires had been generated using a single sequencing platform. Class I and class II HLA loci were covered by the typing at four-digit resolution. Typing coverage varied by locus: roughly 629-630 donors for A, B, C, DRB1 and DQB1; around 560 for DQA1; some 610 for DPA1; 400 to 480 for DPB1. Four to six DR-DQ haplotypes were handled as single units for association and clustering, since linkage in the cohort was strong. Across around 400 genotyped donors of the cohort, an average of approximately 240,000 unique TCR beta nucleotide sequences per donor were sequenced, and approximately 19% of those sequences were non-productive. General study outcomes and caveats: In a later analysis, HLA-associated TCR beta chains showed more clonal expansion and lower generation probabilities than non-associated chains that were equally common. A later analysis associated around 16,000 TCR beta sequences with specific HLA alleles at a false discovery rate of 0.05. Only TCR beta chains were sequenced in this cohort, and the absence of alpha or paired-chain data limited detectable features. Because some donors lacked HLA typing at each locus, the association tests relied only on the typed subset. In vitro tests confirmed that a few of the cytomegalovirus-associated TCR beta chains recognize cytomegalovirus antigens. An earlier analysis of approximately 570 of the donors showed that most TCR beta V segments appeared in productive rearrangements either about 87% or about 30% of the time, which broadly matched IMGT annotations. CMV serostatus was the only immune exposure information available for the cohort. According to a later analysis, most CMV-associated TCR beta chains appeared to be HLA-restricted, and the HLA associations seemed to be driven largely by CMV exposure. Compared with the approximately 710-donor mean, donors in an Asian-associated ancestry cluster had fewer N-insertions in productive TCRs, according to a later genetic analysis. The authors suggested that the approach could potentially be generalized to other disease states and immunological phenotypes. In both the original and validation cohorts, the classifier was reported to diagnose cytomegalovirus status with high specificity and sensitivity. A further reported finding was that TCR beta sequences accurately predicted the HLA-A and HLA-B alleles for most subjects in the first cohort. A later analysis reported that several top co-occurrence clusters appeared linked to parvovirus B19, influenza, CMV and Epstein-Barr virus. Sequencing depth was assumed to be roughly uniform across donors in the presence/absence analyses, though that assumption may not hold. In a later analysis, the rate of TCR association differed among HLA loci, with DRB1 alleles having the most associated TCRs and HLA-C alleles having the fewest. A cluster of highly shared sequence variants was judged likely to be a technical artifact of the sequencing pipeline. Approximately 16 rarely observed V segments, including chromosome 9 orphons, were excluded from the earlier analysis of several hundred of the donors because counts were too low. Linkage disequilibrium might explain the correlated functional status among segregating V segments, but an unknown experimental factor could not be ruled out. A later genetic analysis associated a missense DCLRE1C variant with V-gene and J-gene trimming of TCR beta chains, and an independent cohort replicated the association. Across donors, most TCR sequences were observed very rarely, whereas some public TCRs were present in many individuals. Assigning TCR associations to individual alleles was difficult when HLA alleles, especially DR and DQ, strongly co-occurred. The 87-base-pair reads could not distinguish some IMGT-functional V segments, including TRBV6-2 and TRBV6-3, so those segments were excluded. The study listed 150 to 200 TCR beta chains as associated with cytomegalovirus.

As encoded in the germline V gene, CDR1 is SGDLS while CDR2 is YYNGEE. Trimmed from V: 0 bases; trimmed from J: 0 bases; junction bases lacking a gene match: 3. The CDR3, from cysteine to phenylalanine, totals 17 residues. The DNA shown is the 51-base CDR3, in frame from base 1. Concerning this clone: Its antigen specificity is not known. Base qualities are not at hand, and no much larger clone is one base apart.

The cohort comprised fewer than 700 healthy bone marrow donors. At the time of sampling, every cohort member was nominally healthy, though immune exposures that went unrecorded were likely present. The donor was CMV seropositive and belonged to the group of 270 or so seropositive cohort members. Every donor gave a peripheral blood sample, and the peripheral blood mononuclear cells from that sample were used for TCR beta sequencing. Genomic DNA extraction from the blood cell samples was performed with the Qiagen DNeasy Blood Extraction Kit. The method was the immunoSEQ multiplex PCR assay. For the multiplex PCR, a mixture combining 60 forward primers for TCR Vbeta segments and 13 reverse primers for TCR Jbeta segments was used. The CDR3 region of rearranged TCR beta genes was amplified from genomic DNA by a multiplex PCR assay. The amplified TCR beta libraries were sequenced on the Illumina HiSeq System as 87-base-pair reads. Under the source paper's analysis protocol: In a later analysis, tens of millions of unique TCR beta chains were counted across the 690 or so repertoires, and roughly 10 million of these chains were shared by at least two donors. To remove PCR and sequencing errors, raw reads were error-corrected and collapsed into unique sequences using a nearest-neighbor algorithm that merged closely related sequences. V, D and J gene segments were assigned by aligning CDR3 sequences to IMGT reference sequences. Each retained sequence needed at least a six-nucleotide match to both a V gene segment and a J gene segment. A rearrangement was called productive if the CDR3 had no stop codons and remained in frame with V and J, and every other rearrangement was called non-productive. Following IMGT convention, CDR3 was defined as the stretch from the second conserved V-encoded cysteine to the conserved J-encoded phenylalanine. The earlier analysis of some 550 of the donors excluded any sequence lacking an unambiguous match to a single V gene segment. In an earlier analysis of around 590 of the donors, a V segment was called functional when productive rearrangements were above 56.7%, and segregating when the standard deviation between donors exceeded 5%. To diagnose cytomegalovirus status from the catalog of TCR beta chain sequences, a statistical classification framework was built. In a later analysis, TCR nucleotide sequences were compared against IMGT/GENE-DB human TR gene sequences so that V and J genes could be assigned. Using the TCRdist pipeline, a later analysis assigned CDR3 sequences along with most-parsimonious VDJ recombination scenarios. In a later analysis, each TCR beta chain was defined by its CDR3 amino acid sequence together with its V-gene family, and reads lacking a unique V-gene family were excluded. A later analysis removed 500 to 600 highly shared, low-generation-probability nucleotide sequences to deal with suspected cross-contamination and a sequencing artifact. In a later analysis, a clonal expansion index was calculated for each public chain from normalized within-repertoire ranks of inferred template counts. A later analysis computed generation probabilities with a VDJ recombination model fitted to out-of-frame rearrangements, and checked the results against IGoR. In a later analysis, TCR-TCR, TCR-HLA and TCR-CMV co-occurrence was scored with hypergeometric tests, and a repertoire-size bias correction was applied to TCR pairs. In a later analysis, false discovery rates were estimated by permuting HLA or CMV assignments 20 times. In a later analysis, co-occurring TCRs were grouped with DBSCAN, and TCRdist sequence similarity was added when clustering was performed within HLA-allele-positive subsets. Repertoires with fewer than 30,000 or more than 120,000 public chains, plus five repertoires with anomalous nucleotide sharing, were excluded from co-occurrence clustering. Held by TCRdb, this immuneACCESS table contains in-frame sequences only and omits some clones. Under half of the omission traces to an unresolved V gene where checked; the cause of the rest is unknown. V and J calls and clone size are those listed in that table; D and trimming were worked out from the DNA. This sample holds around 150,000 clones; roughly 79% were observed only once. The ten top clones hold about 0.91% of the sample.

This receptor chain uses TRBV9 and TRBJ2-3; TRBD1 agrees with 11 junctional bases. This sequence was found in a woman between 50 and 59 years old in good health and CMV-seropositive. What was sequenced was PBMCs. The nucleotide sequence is TGTGCCAGCAGCGTAGCCGGGACAGGGGGTAGCACAGATACGCAGTATTTT. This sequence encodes CASSVAGTGGSTDTQYF.